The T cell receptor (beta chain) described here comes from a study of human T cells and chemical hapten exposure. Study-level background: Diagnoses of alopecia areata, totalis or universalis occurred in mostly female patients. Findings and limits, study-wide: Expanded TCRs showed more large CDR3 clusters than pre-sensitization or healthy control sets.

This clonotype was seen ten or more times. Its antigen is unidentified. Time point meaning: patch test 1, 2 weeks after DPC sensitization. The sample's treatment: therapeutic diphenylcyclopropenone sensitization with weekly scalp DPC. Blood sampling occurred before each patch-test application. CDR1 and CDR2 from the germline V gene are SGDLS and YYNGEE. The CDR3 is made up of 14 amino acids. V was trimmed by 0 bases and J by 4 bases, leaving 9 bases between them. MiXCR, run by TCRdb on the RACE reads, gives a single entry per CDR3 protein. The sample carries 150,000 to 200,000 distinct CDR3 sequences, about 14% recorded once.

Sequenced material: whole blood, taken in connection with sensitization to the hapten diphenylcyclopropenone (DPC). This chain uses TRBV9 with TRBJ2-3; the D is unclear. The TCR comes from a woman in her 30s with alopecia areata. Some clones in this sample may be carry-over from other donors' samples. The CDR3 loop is CASSVGDASDTQYF. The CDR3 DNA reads TGTGCCAGCAGCGTAGGAGACGCTTCAGATACGCAGTATTTT.